The next 3 T cell receptor beta chains were all read from a single sample in a study of Graves' ophthalmopathy and Graves' hyperthyroidism. The authors amplified TCR beta CDR3 regions, and they did so from RNA transcripts for repertoire sequencing. An initial RT-PCR round employing HTBI primers preceded a second-round multiplex PCR. TCRdb redid the calling of the multiplex PCR reads with MiXCR, one entry per CDR3 protein. The profile shows 210,000 or so distinct CDR3 sequences, roughly 27% of them singletons. The sequencing sample was made of peripheral blood. These receptors were taken from a man aged 50-59 years with Graves' ophthalmopathy.

This clonotype was seen many times. The V gene is TRBV6-1, the J gene TRBJ2-5; 11 positions match TRBD2. V gave up 6 bases and J gave up 1 base; unmatched junction bases: 4. The germline V gene encodes CDR1 MNHNS and CDR2 SASEGT. There are 15 residues in the CDR3. Here the CDR3 reads CASRTGLAAQETQYF. The DNA of the CDR3 is TGTGCCAGCAGAACGGGACTAGCGGCCCAAGAGACCCAGTACTTC.

This chain uses TRBV11-2 with TRBJ1-5; weak D call: TRBD1 (6 bases). The CDR3 is made up of 16 amino acids. The germline V gene has CDR1 SGHAT and CDR2 FQNNGV. V was trimmed by 4 bases and J by 0 bases, leaving 13 bases between them. Here the CDR3 reads CASSSTGIYSNQPQHF. The CDR3 bases are TGTGCCAGCAGCTCAACAGGGATTTATAGCAATCAGCCCCAGCATTTT.

This rearrangement joins TRBV6-4 to TRBJ2-7, with TRBD2 matching over 14 bases. The germline V gene encodes CDR1 MRHNA and CDR2 SNTAGT. V gave up 6 bases and J gave up 7 bases; unmatched junction bases: 20. This CDR3 has 19 residues. The CDR3 coding sequence is TGTGCCAGCAGGACGGGCGACCCGGGACTAGCGGGAGAGGATAGGGAGCAGTACTTC. Translated: CASRTGDPGLAGEDREQYF.